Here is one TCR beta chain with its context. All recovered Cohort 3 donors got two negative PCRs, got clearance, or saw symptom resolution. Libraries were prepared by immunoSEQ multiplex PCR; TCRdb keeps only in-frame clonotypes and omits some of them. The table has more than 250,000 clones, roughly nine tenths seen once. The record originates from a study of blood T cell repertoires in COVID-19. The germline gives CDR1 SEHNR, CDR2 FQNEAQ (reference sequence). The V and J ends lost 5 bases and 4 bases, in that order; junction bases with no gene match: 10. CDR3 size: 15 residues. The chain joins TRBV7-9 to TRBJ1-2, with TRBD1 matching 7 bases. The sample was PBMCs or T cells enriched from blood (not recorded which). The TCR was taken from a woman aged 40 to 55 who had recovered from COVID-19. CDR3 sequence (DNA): TGTGCCAGCAGCCCCCGGGACAGAAATTTCTATGGCTACACCTTC. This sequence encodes CASSPRDRNFYGYTF.